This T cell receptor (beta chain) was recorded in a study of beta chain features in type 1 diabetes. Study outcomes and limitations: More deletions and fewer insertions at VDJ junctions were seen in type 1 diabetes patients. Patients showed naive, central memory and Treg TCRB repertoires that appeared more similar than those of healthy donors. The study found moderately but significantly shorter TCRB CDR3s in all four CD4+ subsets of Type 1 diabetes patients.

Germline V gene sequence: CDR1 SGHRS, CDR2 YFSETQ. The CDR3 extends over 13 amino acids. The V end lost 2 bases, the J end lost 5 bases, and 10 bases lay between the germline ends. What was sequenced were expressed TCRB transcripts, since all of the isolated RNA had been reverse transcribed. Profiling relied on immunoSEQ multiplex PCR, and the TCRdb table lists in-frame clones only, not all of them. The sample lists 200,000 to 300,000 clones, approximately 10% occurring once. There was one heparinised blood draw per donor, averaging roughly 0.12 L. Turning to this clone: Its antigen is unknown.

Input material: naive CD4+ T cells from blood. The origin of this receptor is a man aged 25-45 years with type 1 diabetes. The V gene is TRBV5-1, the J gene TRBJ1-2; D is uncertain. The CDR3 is CASSLSLGYGYTF. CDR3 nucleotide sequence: TGCGCCAGCAGCTTATCCCTCGGGTATGGCTACACCTTC.